Below, one TCR beta chain is given with its context. Its target is unknown. PCR was performed a second time for roughly 7 to 11 cycles using a sample-barcoded 5' primer and a J-beta primer mix. One entry per CDR3 protein results from TCRdb running MiXCR on the 5' RACE reads. The table records under 850,000 distinct CDR3 sequences, 35% to 40% of them present only once. This record comes from a study of blood T cells in healthy people across ages. Study-level results: Investigators viewed diversity estimates from one million T cells as underestimates, the study reported.

At least 6.5 million PBMCs were isolated per sample. V was shortened by 4 bases and J by 3 bases, with 12 bases between the two germline ends. This CDR3 has 13 amino acids. CDR1 and CDR2 from the germline V gene are SQVTM and ANQGSEA. The rearrangement links TRBV29-1 to TRBJ1-2, with D uncertain. The specimen sequenced was blood. The receptor was isolated from a man aged 18 to 30 in good health. The CDR3 region has the DNA TGCAGCGTTGCCCGACGGACGGACTATGGCTACACCTTC. Translating it yields CSVARRTDYGYTF. The full variable domain, rest sourced from reference TRBV29-1 and TRBJ1-2, is SAVISQKPSRDICQRGTSLTIQCQVDSQVTMMFWYRQQPGQSLTLIATANQGSEATYESGFVIDKFPISRPNLTFSTLTVSNMSPEDSSIYLCSVARRTDYGYTFGSGTRLTVV.